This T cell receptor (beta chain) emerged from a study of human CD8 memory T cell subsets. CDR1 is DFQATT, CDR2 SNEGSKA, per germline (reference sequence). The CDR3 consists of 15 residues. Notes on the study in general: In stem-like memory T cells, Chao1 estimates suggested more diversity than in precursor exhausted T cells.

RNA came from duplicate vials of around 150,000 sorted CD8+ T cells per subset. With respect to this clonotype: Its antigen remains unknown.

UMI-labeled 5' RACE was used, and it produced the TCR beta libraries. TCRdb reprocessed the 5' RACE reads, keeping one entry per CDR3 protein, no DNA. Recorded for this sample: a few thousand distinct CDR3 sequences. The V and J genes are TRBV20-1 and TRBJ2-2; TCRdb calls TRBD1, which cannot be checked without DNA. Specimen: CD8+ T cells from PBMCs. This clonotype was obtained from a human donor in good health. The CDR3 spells CSARVPDRNTGELFF.